The T cell receptor beta chain described here comes from a study of blood T cell repertoires in COVID-19 (dated by TCRdb to 2020 to 2021). Broadly, across the study: Collaborator samples came from the United States, Italy and Spain and covered acute and convalescent phases of COVID-19. Where available, HLA class I and class II types were taken from metadata supplied by the sample provider and were not determined by assay-based typing. The sample metadata nearly always contained a de-identified subject ID, COVID-19 status, age in years and sex. The samples were drawn from the first 160 participants of the ongoing ImmuneRACE study and from about 1,200 subjects provided by 6 global collaborators. The material from the prospective study consisted of cDNA or gDNA derived from T cells, B-cell-depleted T cells, or PBMCs. The repertoires were made available in a free public database intended to serve as a resource for research on the immune response to SARS-CoV-2. Deeply sampled blood TCRbeta repertoires from subjects exposed to, actively infected with, or recovered from COVID-19 were included in the dataset. The research as a whole found: Clinical and demographic metadata were provided uncurated, with the amount varying by source and participant.

TCRbeta CDR3 regions were amplified from genomic DNA by means of the immunoSEQ Assay, a bias-controlled multiplex PCR. Under the source paper's analysis protocol: Within the assay, amplification of reference gene primers was used to estimate how many nucleated cells each sample contained. To quantify the absolute abundance of each unique TCRbeta CDR3 rearrangement, sequence reads were collapsed and filtered. Productive Simpson clonality was computed per sample as the square root of Simpson's diversity index over productive rearrangements. The table was pulled from immuneACCESS by TCRdb, which kept in-frame rearrangements only. Such tables lose some clones; where checked, under half of the loss comes from unresolved V genes, and the rest has no known cause. From that table come the V and J calls and clone size; the DNA was used to work out D and trimming. The sample profile shows 250,000 to 350,000 clones; more than 80% of them were found once. 1% to 1.3% of the sample goes to the ten largest clones.

A word on this clone: Its specific antigen is unknown. Base qualities are not at hand, and no much larger clone is one base apart.

The germline V gene supplies CDR1 SGHDT and CDR2 YYEEEE. V is cut by 3 bases and J by 2 bases, and the space between the germline ends is 15 bases. The CDR3, from cysteine to phenylalanine, totals 15 residues. The sequence is cut down to CDR3 DNA, 45 bases in frame from base 1. Participants in the prospective study were aged 18 to 89 years, lived in 20 to 25 United States geographic areas, and enrolled through a virtual design. To assign participants to cohorts, the prospective study relied on clinical history that participants themselves reported in a screening survey and a study questionnaire. Recovered participants in ImmuneRACE Cohort 3 were defined by two consecutive negative NP/OP PCR tests, clearance by a healthcare professional, or resolution of symptoms. Mobile phlebotomists in the prospective study collected whole blood, serum and a nasopharyngeal or oropharyngeal swab from every participant. Prospective study participants could optionally give additional blood draws and questionnaires over an approximately 2-month period. Prospective study blood samples were shipped either frozen or at room temperature before DNA extraction.

This TCR came from a young woman who had recovered from COVID-19. This sequence uses TRBV5-6 and TRBJ2-7; matching of 6 bases hints at TRBD2 as the D gene. Sequenced material: PBMCs or T cells enriched from blood (not recorded which). The CDR3 protein sequence reads: CASSSLAGITYEQYF. The DNA sequence is TGTGCCAGCAGCTCTCTGGCGGGGATTACCTACGAGCAGTACTTC.